Listed below are T cell receptor beta chains from one sample, sequenced in a study of OX40 agonist ivuxolimab in advanced cancers. Profiling relied on immunoSEQ multiplex PCR, and the TCRdb table lists in-frame clones only, not all of them. Among about 61,000 clones listed, approximately 86% were seen once. The sequenced sample was CD4+ or CD8+ T cells sorted from blood, obtained in a trial of the OX40 agonist ivuxolimab. The receptors here all came from an adult with an advanced solid tumor such as melanoma, head and neck, liver or kidney cancer. CDR3s include the opening cysteine and the closing phenylalanine or tryptophan. Fields, in order: D gene, V gene, clone size, J gene, CDR3 DNA, CDR3 protein. A D gene is named only where the DNA matches it firmly. Expanded clones are given a class, and other clones once, few, many or no size at all.

NA	TRBV29-1	NA	TRBJ2-3	TGCAGCGTTGAACGGCCGTACCACACAGATACGCAGTATTTT	CSVERPYHTDTQYF
TRBD2	TRBV6-5	once	TRBJ2-5	TGTGCCAGCAGGCTAGCGGGGGGTCCCCAAGAGACCCAGTACTTC	CASRLAGGPQETQYF
TRBD1	TRBV30	few	TRBJ2-2	TGTGCCTGGAGGGGACAGGCTCCCTACACCGGGGAGCTGTTTTTT	CAWRGQAPYTGELFF
NA	TRBV7-2	NA	TRBJ2-2	TGTGCCAGCAGCCGAGACAGGGAGCTGTTTTTT	CASSRDRELFF
NA	TRBV11-2	few	TRBJ1-6	TGTGCCAGCAGCCTGTTACGGGGGGCAGTTTCACCCCTCCACTTT	CASSLLRGAVSPLHF
TRBD1	TRBV6-5	NA	TRBJ1-1	TGTGCCAGCAGTAGCGCCAGGGGGTTGCCTGAAGCTTTCTTT	CASSSARGLPEAFF
TRBD2	TRBV7-9	NA	TRBJ2-7	TGTGCCAGCAGCGGTAGCGGGCTGCTACCCTACGAGCAGTACTTC	CASSGSGLLPYEQYF
NA	TRBV15	NA	TRBJ1-5	TGTGCCACCAGCAGAGCGTCCGGTTCCAATCAGCCCCAGCATTTT	CATSRASGSNQPQHF
NA	TRBV7-8	NA	TRBJ2-7	TGTGCCAGCAGCAGACTCCGGGTCCCTAACGAGCAGTACTTC	CASSRLRVPNEQYF
NA	TRBV6-5	NA	TRBJ2-7	TGTGCCAGCAGCCCAGGGGTGGGCGAGCAGTACTTC	CASSPGVGEQYF
NA	TRBV2	NA	TRBJ1-1	TGTGCCAGCAGCGCAGCTCGACAGTTCATGAACACTGAAGCTTTCTTT	CASSAARQFMNTEAFF
NA	TRBV11-2	NA	TRBJ2-5	TGTGCCAGCAGTAGGGTGCAGGGGAATCAAGAGACCCAGTACTTC	CASSRVQGNQETQYF
NA	TRBV7-9	NA	TRBJ2-3	TGTGCCAGCAGCTTCCAGGGGCCCGGGTCAGATACGCAGTATTTT	CASSFQGPGSDTQYF
NA	TRBV29-1	once	TRBJ2-1	TGCAGCGTTGGTGCGCCCCCCCTCTACAATGAGCAGTTCTTC	CSVGAPPLYNEQFF
TRBD2	TRBV28	NA	TRBJ2-1	TGTGCCAGCAGGGGAGCCGGGGGGGCCTCCTACAATGAGCAGTTCTTC	CASRGAGGASYNEQFF
NA	TRBV2	once	TRBJ2-3	TGTGCCAGCAGTGAAGCCGGGACTCTGGCAGATACGCAGTATTTT	CASSEAGTLADTQYF
TRBD1	TRBV6-5	NA	TRBJ2-7	TGTGCCAGCAGCCCGACAGGGTTGCCCTACGAGCAGTACTTC	CASSPTGLPYEQYF
NA	TRBV5-1	NA	TRBJ2-2	TGCGCCAGCAGCGGTGGCCACACCGGGGAGCTGTTTTTT	CASSGGHTGELFF
NA	TRBV7-6	NA	TRBJ2-3	TGTGCCAGCAGGAACAGGATCACAGATACGCAGTATTTT	CASRNRITDTQYF
TRBD1	TRBV19	NA	TRBJ1-5	TGTGCCAGTAGTAGGGGACAGAGCAATCAGCCCCAGCATTTT	CASSRGQSNQPQHF
TRBD1	TRBV29-1	NA	TRBJ1-2	TGCAGCGTCGGGACAGGGGGCTATGGCTACACCTTC	CSVGTGGYGYTF
NA	TRBV4-3	NA	TRBJ2-2	TGCGCCAGCAGCCAAGTGGGGGGAATCACCGGGGAGCTGTTTTTT	CASSQVGGITGELFF
NA	TRBV7-9	few	TRBJ2-2	TGTGCCAGCAGCTTGGGGCAGGGGGAGCTGTTTTTT	CASSLGQGELFF
NA	TRBV5-1	NA	TRBJ1-2	TGCGCCAGCAGCTTGGCCGCGGAGGGGGATGGCTACACCTTC	CASSLAAEGDGYTF
NA	TRBV18	NA	TRBJ2-6	TGTGCCAGCTCACCACTCTGGGATGGGGCCAACGTCCTGACTTTC	CASSPLWDGANVLTF
TRBD1	TRBV7-2	NA	TRBJ2-6	TGTGCCAGCAGCGCGCTGGGGACAGGGGCTGGGGCCAACGTCCTGACTTTC	CASSALGTGAGANVLTF
NA	TRBV5-1	NA	TRBJ1-3	TGCGCCAGCGGGGCAGGGACGGCTGGAAACACCATATATTTT	CASGAGTAGNTIYF
NA	TRBV29-1	NA	TRBJ1-1	TGCAGCGTTGCGGAACAAATGAACACTGAAGCTTTCTTT	CSVAEQMNTEAFF
NA	TRBV27	NA	TRBJ1-6	TGTGCCAGCAGGCTAGGGAGCTCCTATAATTCACCCCTCCACTTT	CASRLGSSYNSPLHF
NA	TRBV6-1	few	TRBJ2-7	TGTGCCAGCAGTGCGGACACCGTTGACGAGCAGTACTTC	CASSADTVDEQYF
TRBD1	TRBV4-1	NA	TRBJ2-4	TGCGCCAGCAGCCGGACAGGGGAGGAGGGCCTAGCCAAAAACATTCAGTACTTC	CASSRTGEEGLAKNIQYF
NA	TRBV10-1	NA	TRBJ2-7	TGCGCCAGCACCCACCCACGCCGGGACATAGAACACTACGAGCAGTACTTC	CASTHPRRDIEHYEQYF
NA	TRBV5-6	once	TRBJ2-3	TGTGCCAGCAGCGTGGGGCAGGATACGCAGTATTTT	CASSVGQDTQYF
NA	TRBV5-1	few	TRBJ2-7	TGCGCCAGCAGCTCCGAATACGAGCAGTACTTC	CASSSEYEQYF
NA	TRBV6-5	once	TRBJ2-7	TGTGCCAGCAGTTACTCGTTCACAGCACCCTACGAGCAGTACTTC	CASSYSFTAPYEQYF
NA	TRBV4-3	NA	TRBJ2-7	TGCGCCAGCAGCCAAGATAGAGGACTTCAGTACTTC	CASSQDRGLQYF
NA	TRBV10-3	NA	TRBJ1-1	TGTGCCATCAGTAAAACAGGTGAGACTGAAGCTTTCTTT	CAISKTGETEAFF
TRBD1	TRBV29-1	NA	TRBJ2-7	TGCAGCGTCCCGGGACAGACCTACGAGCAGTACTTC	CSVPGQTYEQYF
TRBD2	TRBV11-3	once	TRBJ2-1	TGTGCCAGCAGCTTAAGAGGCGGGAGCTCCTACAATGAGCAGTTCTTC	CASSLRGGSSYNEQFF
NA	TRBV11-2	NA	TRBJ2-4	TGTGCCAGCAGCCACAGACCAAAACCCCCTATTCAGTACTTC	CASSHRPKPPIQYF
TRBD2	TRBV6-6	NA	TRBJ2-1	TGTGCCAGCTTGAGCGGGAGGGCGAACAATGAGCAGTTCTTC	CASLSGRANNEQFF
NA	TRBV27	NA	TRBJ2-7	TGTGCCAGCAGTTCCAATCGGGGGTTCCAGTACTTC	CASSSNRGFQYF